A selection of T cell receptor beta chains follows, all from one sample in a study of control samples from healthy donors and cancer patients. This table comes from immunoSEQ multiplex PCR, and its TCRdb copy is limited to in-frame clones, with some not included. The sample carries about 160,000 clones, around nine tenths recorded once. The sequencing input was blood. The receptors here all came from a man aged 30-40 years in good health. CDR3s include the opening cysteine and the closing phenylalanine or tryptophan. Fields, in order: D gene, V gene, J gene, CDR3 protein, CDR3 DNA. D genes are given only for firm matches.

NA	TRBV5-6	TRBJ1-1	CASSLRPYEAFF	TGTGCCAGCAGCTTGAGGCCCTATGAGGCTTTCTTT
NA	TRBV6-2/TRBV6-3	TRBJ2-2	CASSYSRRMNTGELFF	TGTGCCAGCAGTTACTCTCGACGGATGAACACCGGGGAGCTGTTTTTT
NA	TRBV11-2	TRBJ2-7	CASSLEVSYEQYF	TGTGCCAGCAGCTTAGAGGTCAGCTACGAGCAGTACTTC
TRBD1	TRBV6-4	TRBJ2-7	CASLDRANYEQYF	TGTGCCAGTCTAGACAGGGCGAACTACGAGCAGTACTTC
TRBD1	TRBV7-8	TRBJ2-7	CASSLAGQGSYEQYF	TGTGCCAGCAGCTTAGCGGGACAGGGTTCCTACGAGCAGTACTTC
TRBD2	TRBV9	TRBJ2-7	CASSAQAGGPYEQYF	TGTGCCAGCAGCGCTCAAGCGGGGGGGCCGTACGAGCAGTACTTC
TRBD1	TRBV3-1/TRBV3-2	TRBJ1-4	CASSPGRQGYNEKLFF	TGTGCCAGCAGCCCAGGAAGACAGGGATATAATGAAAAACTGTTTTTT
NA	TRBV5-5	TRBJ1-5	CASSLAGFSNQPQHF	TGTGCCAGCAGCTTGGCTGGGTTTAGCAATCAGCCCCAGCATTTT
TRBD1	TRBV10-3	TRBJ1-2	CAISYPGQGPFGYTF	TGTGCCATCAGTTACCCGGGACAGGGACCTTTTGGCTACACCTTC
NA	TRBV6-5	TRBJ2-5	CASWTVYGETQYF	TGTGCCAGCTGGACGGTCTACGGAGAGACCCAGTACTTC